Listed here are 14 T cell receptor beta chains from one sample, sequenced in a study of blood T cell repertoires in COVID-19 (dated by TCRdb to between 2020 and 2021). Libraries were constructed by the immunoSEQ multiplex PCR assay. TCRdb took over this immuneACCESS table, retaining in-frame rearrangements with V and J assigned. Such tables are incomplete; in checked studies, under half of the missing clones stem from an unresolved V gene, and the remainder is unexplained. This sample gives more than 60,000 clones in total; around 91% of them show up just once. The top ten clones comprise about 6% of the sample. Sequencing input: peripheral blood. The receptors were sampled from a human donor in a cohort sampled during active COVID-19.

This clone is a singleton in its sample. The chain recombines TRBV4-2 with TRBJ2-5, with TRBD2 matching 13 bases. The CDR3 spans 17 residues. The germline CDR1 and CDR2 sequences are LGHNA and YNFKEQ. V lost 0 bases and J lost 6; bases outside the gene matches: 7. In nucleotides, the CDR3 is TGTGCCAGCAGCCAAGACACTAGCGGGGGGGCCGTCCAGACCCAGTACTTC. This translates into CASSQDTSGGAVQTQYF.

CDR3 bases: TGTGCCAGCTCACTCGGGACAGGGGATGACACTGAAGCTTTCTTT. It is translated as CASSLGTGDDTEAFF. The rearrangement joins TRBV18 to TRBJ1-1, with 10 bases lining up with TRBD1. CDR1 is KGHSH, CDR2 LQKENI, per germline. CDR3 length: 15 amino acids. The V and J ends lost 4 bases and 3 bases, in that order; junction bases with no gene match: 5.

This clone was observed a single time. The rearrangement links TRBV19 to TRBJ2-1, with 7 positions matching TRBD2. Germline assignment: CDR1 LNHDA and CDR2 SQIVND (reference sequence). The CDR3 totals 15 residues. Trimming at V came to 2 bases and at J to 6 bases, leaving 7 bases not matched to a gene. The CDR3 DNA is TGTGCCAGTAGTATACGAGCGGGAATCCCCAATGAGCAGTTCTTC. Its protein product is CASSIRAGIPNEQFF.

The gene calls are TRBV6-2 or TRBV6-3 and TRBJ2-3; D gene ambiguous. This CDR3 region has 15 residues. Germline lookup yields CDR1 MNHEY and CDR2 SVGEGT. V shed 1 base and J shed 0 bases, with 8 bases lying between them. The CDR3 coding sequence is TGTGCCAGCAGTTACTGGGCAGCAAGCACAGATACGCAGTATTTT. Translation gives CASSYWAASTDTQYF.

This rearrangement joins TRBV6-7 to TRBJ2-5; 10 bases are a match to TRBD1. TRBV6-7 is annotated as an ORF whose role is uncertain. The V gene end was trimmed by 8 bases and the J gene end by 3 bases; junction bases not matched to a gene: 21. The CDR3 spans 19 residues. The CDR3 DNA sequence: TGTGCCAGCCGCCTAGAAGCCGCGGTAAAGACAGGGGGCGAAGAGACCCAGTACTTC. It specifies CASRLEAAVKTGGEETQYF.

This rearrangement joins TRBV6-1 to TRBJ2-7; D is unresolved. The germline gives CDR1 MNHNS, CDR2 SASEGT. V was clipped by 0 bases and J by 1 base, with 4 bases between them. The CDR3 has 13 residues. CDR3 nucleotide sequence: TGTGCCAGCAGTGAAGCCAGATCCTACGAGCAGTACTTC. As protein: CASSEARSYEQYF.

This chain joins TRBV4-2 and TRBJ2-3; 8 bases fit TRBD2. This CDR3 has 19 amino acids. The V gene's germline CDR1 is LGHNA and CDR2 YNFKEQ. Unmatched junction bases numbered 12, after V lost 1 base and J lost 0 bases. CDR3 loop: CASSQVHRGTGGSTDTQYF. CDR3 in DNA: TGTGCCAGCAGCCAAGTCCACCGAGGGACGGGGGGGAGCACAGATACGCAGTATTTT.

The V gene is TRBV9, the J gene TRBJ1-2; 7 bases are shared with TRBD1. The V segment lost 3 bases and the J segment 6 bases; nucleotides outside the gene matches: 5. The germline gives CDR1 SGDLS, CDR2 YYNGEE. The CDR3 is made up of 13 amino acids. The CDR3 loop is CASSGDSPDGYTF. The CDR3 nucleotides read TGTGCCAGCAGCGGGGACAGCCCGGATGGCTACACCTTC.

The rearrangement joins TRBV19 to TRBJ1-2; D gene unclear. The V gene lost 3 bases and the J gene lost 1 base, with 9 bases spanning the gap. This CDR3 is built from 14 residues. Germline assignment: CDR1 LNHDA and CDR2 SQIVND (reference sequence). This CDR3 reads CASSMPALNYGYTF. CDR3 sequence (DNA): TGTGCCAGTAGTATGCCAGCGCTTAACTATGGCTACACCTTC.

This chain's CDR3 is CAITKDGDSYEQYF. The CDR3 region has the DNA TGTGCCATCACTAAGGACGGGGACTCCTACGAGCAGTACTTC. V is TRBV10-3 and J is TRBJ2-7; D is perhaps TRBD2 (5 bases). Trimming stripped 7 bases from V and 0 bases from J, with 13 bases between. There are 14 residues in the CDR3. CDR1 is ENHRY, CDR2 SYGVKD, per germline.

The rearrangement uses TRBV7-9 and TRBJ1-1, with D uncertain. CDR1 and CDR2 (germline): SEHNR, FQNEAQ (reference sequence). There are 15 residues in the CDR3. Between the trimmed V and J ends, which lost 4 bases and 7 bases, there was a span of 19 bases. The CDR3 sequence: CASSWSSSYFGEAFF. The CDR3 bases are TGTGCCAGCAGCTGGTCGAGCTCCTACTTCGGTGAAGCTTTCTTT.

The chain uses TRBV19 and TRBJ1-2; TRBD1 is a possible D gene (6 bases). V was trimmed by 6 bases and J by 0 bases, leaving 14 bases between them. CDR3 length: 15 residues. Germline V gene data show CDR1 as LNHDA and CDR2 as SQIVND (reference sequence). CDR3 protein: CASSTRTDANYGYTF. The CDR3 DNA reads as TGTGCCAGTAGCACTCGGACAGACGCTAACTATGGCTACACCTTC.

The V gene is TRBV6-1, the J gene TRBJ1-1, with TRBD1 as a possible D gene (5 bases). In germline, CDR1 is MNHNS, CDR2 SASEGT. V lost 3 bases and J lost 1, with 6 bases in between. This CDR3 spans 13 amino acids. CDR3 DNA sequence: TGTGCCAGCAGTGAGGGGGGGAACACTGAAGCTTTCTTT. Protein sequence: CASSEGGNTEAFF.

The rearrangement links TRBV6-5 to TRBJ1-2; D is undetermined. V gave up 2 bases and J gave up 5 bases, with 9 bases separating them. CDR1 MNHEY and CDR2 SVGAGI come from the germline V gene. The CDR3 contains 13 residues. CDR3 in amino acids: CASSYRTEYGYTF. DNA of the CDR3: TGTGCCAGCAGTTACAGGACTGAGTATGGCTACACCTTC.